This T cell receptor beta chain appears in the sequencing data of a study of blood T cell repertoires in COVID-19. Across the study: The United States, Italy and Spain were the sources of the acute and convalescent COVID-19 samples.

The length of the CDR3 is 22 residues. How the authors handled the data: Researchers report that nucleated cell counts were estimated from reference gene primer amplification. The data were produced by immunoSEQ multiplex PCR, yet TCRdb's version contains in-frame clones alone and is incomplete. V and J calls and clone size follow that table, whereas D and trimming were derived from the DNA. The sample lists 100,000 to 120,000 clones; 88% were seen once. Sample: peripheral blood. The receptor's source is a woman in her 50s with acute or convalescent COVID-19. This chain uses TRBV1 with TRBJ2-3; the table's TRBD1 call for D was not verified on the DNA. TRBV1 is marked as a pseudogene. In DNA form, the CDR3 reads TGCACCAGCAAGCCCCCGCCCCTTAATTTGGGGGCCCTGACTGGTAGCACAGATACGCAGTATTTT. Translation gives CTSKPPPLNLGALTGSTDTQYF.